Listed below are T cell receptor beta chains from one sample, sequenced in a study of CD8+ T cells in alopecia areata. The data were produced by immunoSEQ multiplex PCR, yet TCRdb's version contains in-frame clones alone and is incomplete. The table has about 210,000 clones, roughly two fifths seen once. The sample consisted of CD4+ T cells sorted from blood, taken at roughly week 36, from a patient treated with tofacitinib. These receptors were collected from a human donor with alopecia areata. Both conserved end residues are part of each CDR3. The D gene is left open where the match is weak. A row's size may be missing; if present it is once, few, many or a size class.

D gene	V gene	J gene	clone size	CDR3 protein	CDR3 DNA
TRBD1	TRBV4-3	TRBJ1-1	-	CASSPRTGQGEAFF	TGCGCCAGCAGCCCCAGGACAGGGCAAGGTGAAGCTTTCTTT
TRBD1	TRBV29-1	TRBJ2-3	once	CSALTGSDTQYF	TGCAGCGCTTTGACAGGGTCGGATACGCAGTATTTT
-	TRBV12-1	TRBJ2-1	-	CASSSLPQGRSYNEQFF	TGTGCCAGCAGCTCCTTACCCCAGGGAAGAAGCTACAATGAGCAGTTCTTC
TRBD2	TRBV28	TRBJ2-7	few	CASRTSGRSYEQYF	TGTGCCAGCAGGACGAGCGGGAGGTCTTACGAGCAGTACTTC
-	TRBV9	TRBJ2-5	-	CASSSSGGQETQYF	TGTGCCAGCAGCTCATCAGGGGGGCAAGAGACCCAGTACTTC
-	TRBV30	TRBJ1-5	-	CAWSFPPGKQPQHF	TGTGCCTGGAGTTTCCCACCAGGGAAACAGCCCCAGCATTTT
-	TRBV6-1	TRBJ2-1	-	CASSELSVSYNEQFF	TGTGCCAGCAGTGAGCTTAGCGTCTCCTACAATGAGCAGTTCTTC
TRBD2	TRBV7-2	TRBJ2-1	-	CASSLELASYNEQFF	TGTGCCAGCAGCTTAGAACTAGCGTCCTACAATGAGCAGTTCTTC
TRBD1	TRBV29-1	TRBJ2-5	-	CSVESTGGRETQYF	TGCAGCGTTGAGTCGACAGGGGGTAGGGAGACCCAGTACTTC
TRBD1	TRBV6-5	TRBJ2-7	-	CASSSRDSTYEQYF	TGTGCCAGCAGTTCCCGGGACAGCACCTACGAGCAGTACTTC
-	TRBV11-2	TRBJ2-3	-	CASSSKTRRLSDTQYF	TGTGCCAGCAGCTCCAAAACCCGACGACTATCCGATACGCAGTATTTT
TRBD2	TRBV19	TRBJ2-2	few	CASSPAGLAGGHFTGELFF	TGTGCCAGTAGTCCCGCTGGACTAGCGGGAGGGCACTTCACCGGGGAGCTGTTTTTT
-	TRBV27	TRBJ2-7	-	CASRRGRDLYEQYF	TGTGCCAGCAGGCGGGGGCGCGATCTCTACGAGCAGTACTTC
TRBD1	TRBV5-1	TRBJ2-2	few	CASSLEGQPGELFF	TGCGCCAGCAGCTTGGAGGGACAGCCCGGGGAGCTGTTTTTT
-	TRBV9	TRBJ2-7	-	CASSVEWTGVGEQYF	TGTGCCAGCAGCGTAGAGTGGACTGGGGTCGGGGAGCAGTACTTC
-	TRBV2	TRBJ2-7	few	CASSPIAGEQYF	TGTGCCAGCAGCCCCATTGCAGGGGAGCAGTACTTC
-	TRBV18	TRBJ2-5	few	CASSPGAGETQYF	TGTGCCAGCTCACCTGGGGCCGGAGAGACCCAGTACTTC
TRBD2	TRBV7-2	TRBJ2-7	-	CASSLHSGGSYEQYF	TGTGCCAGCAGCCTCCATAGCGGGGGCTCCTACGAGCAGTACTTC
TRBD2	TRBV29-1	TRBJ2-1	once	CSADSGSAEQFF	TGCAGCGCTGATAGCGGGAGTGCTGAGCAGTTCTTC
-	TRBV7-8	TRBJ1-1	-	CASSFGQRVNTEAFF	TGTGCCAGCAGCTTCGGACAGCGCGTAAACACTGAAGCTTTCTTT
-	TRBV15	TRBJ2-7	-	CATSRAGTYEQYF	TGTGCCACCAGCAGAGCGGGGACCTACGAGCAGTACTTC
TRBD2	TRBV5-1	TRBJ2-1	few	CASKTSGTSNEQFF	TGCGCCAGTAAGACTAGCGGAACATCCAATGAGCAGTTCTTC
TRBD1	TRBV29-1	TRBJ2-3	few	CSVGDSRTDTQYF	TGCAGCGTTGGGGACAGCCGCACAGATACGCAGTATTTT
-	TRBV2	TRBJ2-5	-	CASSGPGTLETQYF	TGTGCCAGCAGTGGGCCAGGGACCCTGGAGACCCAGTACTTC
-	TRBV2	TRBJ1-2	-	CASSTERIYGYTF	TGTGCCAGCTCTACTGAAAGGATCTATGGCTACACCTTC
-	TRBV30	TRBJ2-5	once	CAWNGGWGTQETQYF	TGTGCCTGGAATGGGGGATGGGGTACCCAAGAGACCCAGTACTTC
-	TRBV29-1	TRBJ2-3	few	CSVFVATDTQYF	TGCAGCGTTTTCGTCGCCACAGATACGCAGTATTTT
-	TRBV6-6	TRBJ1-1	-	CASSYPERQAEAFF	TGTGCCAGCAGTTACCCTGAACGGCAGGCTGAAGCTTTCTTT
-	TRBV5-1	TRBJ2-2	-	CASSTGPSSGELFF	TGCGCCAGCAGCACGGGACCAAGCTCCGGGGAGCTGTTTTTT
TRBD2	TRBV30	TRBJ2-3	few	CAWSGRSTDTQYF	TGTGCCTGGAGCGGGAGGTCGACAGATACGCAGTATTTT
-	TRBV30	TRBJ1-2	-	CTLRGGSVTTYGYTF	TGTACCCTCCGGGGAGGTTCCGTAACTACTTATGGCTACACCTTC
TRBD1	TRBV28	TRBJ2-7	few	CASSHSDRGSYEQYF	TGTGCCAGCAGCCATTCTGACAGGGGTTCCTACGAGCAGTACTTC
-	TRBV29-1	TRBJ2-1	few	CSVEDGAGTPQFF	TGCAGCGTTGAAGATGGGGCGGGGACCCCGCAGTTCTTC
-	TRBV6-6	TRBJ2-1	-	CASSPVAGQYEQFF	TGTGCCAGCAGCCCCGTAGCGGGACAGTATGAGCAGTTCTTC
-	TRBV7-2	TRBJ1-5	once	CASSLSPNQPQHF	TGTGCCAGCAGCCTATCGCCCAATCAGCCCCAGCATTTT
-	TRBV25-1	TRBJ1-1	few	CASSELRGQSAEAFF	TGTGCCAGCAGTGAGCTTAGAGGGCAGAGCGCTGAAGCTTTCTTT
-	TRBV2	TRBJ1-1	few	CASSRQDTEAFF	TGTGCCAGCAGTAGACAGGACACTGAAGCTTTCTTT
-	TRBV5-6	TRBJ1-1	-	CASSLARNTEAFF	TGTGCCAGCAGCTTGGCAAGGAACACTGAAGCTTTCTTT
-	TRBV7-2	TRBJ2-2	few	CASSLIAANTGELFF	TGTGCCAGCAGCTTAATAGCGGCGAACACCGGGGAGCTGTTTTTT
-	TRBV7-3	TRBJ2-5	-	CASSFSRQETQYF	TGTGCCAGCAGCTTTTCGCGGCAAGAGACCCAGTACTTC
-	TRBV4-2	TRBJ2-2	many	CASSHASQGTGELFF	TGTGCCAGCAGCCATGCCTCTCAGGGGACCGGGGAGCTGTTTTTT
-	TRBV25-1	TRBJ2-5	-	CAVGPTGRGQGTQYF	TGTGCCGTAGGGCCAACAGGGAGGGGCCAAGGGACCCAGTACTTC
-	TRBV29-1	TRBJ2-1	-	CSVDQDEQFF	TGCAGCGTTGACCAGGATGAGCAGTTCTTC
TRBD2	TRBV29-1	TRBJ2-5	-	CSVERTSGTETQYF	TGCAGCGTTGAACGGACTAGCGGGACAGAGACCCAGTACTTC
-	TRBV29-1	TRBJ1-3	once	CTVERDGTIYF	TGCACCGTGGAACGGGACGGGACCATATATTTT
-	TRBV5-1	TRBJ2-5	-	CASSDREGETQYF	TGCGCCAGCAGCGACAGGGAGGGAGAGACCCAGTACTTC
-	TRBV4-1	TRBJ1-2	-	CASSQDQGSPPGYTF	TGCGCCAGCAGCCAAGATCAGGGGAGCCCGCCGGGCTACACCTTC
-	TRBV5-4	TRBJ2-5	many	CASSPGGRGETQYF	TGTGCCAGCTCCCCGGGGGGCAGGGGAGAGACCCAGTACTTC
TRBD2	TRBV7-9	TRBJ2-5	few	CASSPTSGSSETQYF	TGTGCCAGCAGCCCGACTAGCGGGAGCTCGGAGACCCAGTACTTC
-	TRBV27	TRBJ1-5	-	CASSPPGQPQHF	TGTGCCAGCAGTCCCCCAGGTCAGCCCCAGCATTTT
-	TRBV6-1	TRBJ2-7	-	CASSEARTASSSYEQYF	TGTGCCAGCAGTGAAGCGAGGACAGCCTCTAGCTCCTACGAGCAGTACTTC
-	TRBV27	TRBJ2-2	few	CASTTAGRTGELFF	TGTGCCAGCACCACCGCGGGGCGCACCGGGGAGCTGTTTTTT
TRBD1	TRBV6-6	TRBJ1-1	few	CASNPSDRGRGTEAFF	TGTGCCAGCAATCCCTCGGACAGGGGTCGGGGCACTGAAGCTTTCTTT
TRBD2	TRBV5-1	TRBJ2-7	-	CASTGGVEQYF	TGCGCCAGCACCGGGGGGGTGGAGCAGTACTTC
-	TRBV29-1	TRBJ2-7	few	CSVELPTKPYEQYF	TGCAGCGTTGAGTTGCCCACTAAACCCTACGAGCAGTACTTC